This T cell receptor beta chain was identified in a study of cytomegalovirus exposure and HLA in healthy donors. Trimming removed 4 bases from V and 0 bases from J, with 6 bases in between. Germline V gene data show CDR1 as SQVTM and CDR2 as ANQGSEA. The CDR3 is made up of 12 amino acids. The study ran its PCR with 60 Vbeta and 13 Jbeta primers. Assay used: immunoSEQ multiplex PCR; TCRdb lists only in-frame clones, some missing. The sample lists around 170,000 clones; approximately 84% were seen once. About this clone itself: Other DNA sequences in this sample translate to the same CDR3.

The rearrangement joins TRBV29-1 to TRBJ1-1; D remains unclear. The clonotype comes from a woman in her forties or fifties in good health and CMV-seropositive. The sequencing sample was made of PBMCs. CDR3 in DNA: TGCAGCGTTGGGCTGTTGAACACTGAAGCTTTCTTT. The encoded protein is CSVGLLNTEAFF.